These 10 T cell receptor beta chains were all obtained from the same sample, sequenced in a study of beta chain features in type 1 diabetes. Since all of the isolated RNA was reverse transcribed, expressed TCRB transcripts were what got sequenced. Data came from immunoSEQ multiplex PCR; TCRdb stores just in-frame clones and leaves some out. The data contain 250,000 to 350,000 clones, around 13% of them seen just once; the ten biggest clones take up 6.7%. Source material: central memory CD4+ T cells from blood. These receptors were collected from a man between 25 and 39 years old in good health.

A few counts support this clone. The J gene is TRBJ2-1, the V gene TRBV9, with 9 bases matching TRBD1. After removal of 6 bases from V and 3 bases from J, the junction contained 4 bases not matched to a gene. There are 14 residues in the CDR3. Per the germline V gene, CDR1 is SGDLS and CDR2 is YYNGEE. The CDR3 here is CASTTGGSYNEQFF. In DNA form, the CDR3 reads TGTGCCAGCACCACAGGGGGCAGCTACAATGAGCAGTTCTTC.

The V gene is TRBV9, the J gene TRBJ2-5, with 15 bases identical to TRBD2. V shed 7 bases and J 1 base; nucleotides not matched to a gene: 2. The CDR3 runs to 15 residues. In germline, CDR1 is SGDLS, CDR2 YYNGEE. CDR3 residues: CASGLAGGPQETQYF. The DNA of the CDR3 is TGTGCCAGCGGACTAGCGGGGGGGCCCCAAGAGACCCAGTACTTC.

The V gene is TRBV9, the J gene TRBJ1-2, with 9 bases aligning to TRBD1. The ends lost 4 bases at V and 7 bases at J; junction bases unmatched: 5. The CDR3 has 13 residues. From germline, CDR1 is SGDLS and CDR2 YYNGEE. The CDR3 DNA sequence: TGTGCCAGCAGCCCACGGACAGGGGCTGGCTACACCTTC. Translation gives CASSPRTGAGYTF.

This clone has only a few counts. The rearrangement uses TRBV9 and TRBJ2-2, with TRBD2 matching over 9 bases. Trimming at V came to 0 bases and at J to 6 bases, leaving 6 bases not matched to a gene. The CDR3 length is 16 residues. Germline CDR1 reads SGDLS; CDR2 reads YYNGEE. CDR3 DNA: TGTGCCAGCAGCGTAGTCGGTAGCGGGAGTTCCGGGGAGCTGTTTTTT. It is translated as CASSVVGSGSSGELFF. Full variable domain (remainder filled in from reference TRBV9 and TRBJ2-2): DSGVTQTPKHLITATGQRVTLRCSPRSGDLSVYWYQQSLDQGLQFLIQYYNGEERAKGNILERFSAQQFPDLHSELNLSSLELGDSALYFCASSVVGSGSSGELFFGEGSRLTVL.

This clone was counted only a few times. The chain employs TRBV2 and TRBJ2-7; TRBD2 might be the D (5 bases). V dropped 6 bases and J dropped 4 bases, with 16 bases sitting between them. CDR3 length equals 14 residues. The germline gives CDR1 SNHLY, CDR2 FYNNEI. CDR3: CASSAGPPGYEQYF. The CDR3 bases are TGTGCCAGCAGCGCCGGGCCCCCGGGGTACGAGCAGTACTTC.

The table lists this clone with a few counts. The rearrangement joins TRBV20-1 to TRBJ2-1, with D possibly called TRBD1 or TRBD2 (5 bases each). Trimming stripped 6 bases from V and 9 bases from J, with 12 bases between. The germline CDR1 and CDR2 sequences are DFQATT and SNEGSKA (reference sequence). CDR3 length: 11 amino acids. CDR3 amino acids: CSAPKGTEQFF. The DNA for the CDR3 is TGCAGTGCCCCGAAAGGGACTGAGCAGTTCTTC.

In nucleotides, the CDR3 is TGTGCCTATGGACTCGGGTACCAAGAGACCCAGTACTTC. It is translated as CAYGLGYQETQYF. V and J are TRBV30 and TRBJ2-5; D is perhaps TRBD2 (5 bases). The CDR3 runs 13 residues. Trimming removed 7 bases from V and 0 bases from J, with 12 bases in between. CDR1 and CDR2 from the germline V gene are GTSNPN and SVGIG (reference sequence).

This chain uses TRBV29-1 with TRBJ2-3; 10 positions match TRBD2. Trimming removed 6 bases from V and 4 bases from J; junction bases left unmatched: 4. This CDR3 is 13 amino acids long. From germline, CDR1 is SQVTM and CDR2 ANQGSEA. CDR3 sequence (DNA): TGCAGCGTCAGCGGGGGGGCGGCAGATACGCAGTATTTT. Translation: CSVSGGAADTQYF.

The chain carries TRBV7-7 and TRBJ2-5; the D is unclear. Trimming removed 1 base from V and 5 bases from J, with 20 bases in between. Germline CDR1 SSHAT, CDR2 FNYEAQ (reference sequence). The CDR3 spans 17 residues. As DNA, the CDR3 is TGTGCCAGCAGCTTAGGCTATTCGCCGGGTCGTGTGGAGACCCAGTACTTC. As protein: CASSLGYSPGRVETQYF.

In this sample, this clone turned up a few times. The chain employs TRBV25-1 and TRBJ1-3; 8 nucleotides agree with TRBD1. Germline trimming cut 4 bases from V and 3 bases from J; bases unmatched to any gene: 5. The CDR3 is made up of 15 amino acids. CDR1 and CDR2 from the germline V gene are MGHDK and SYGVNS. The CDR3 loop reads CASSVSRGRGNTIYF. DNA of the CDR3: TGTGCCAGCAGTGTGAGCAGGGGGCGTGGAAACACCATATATTTT.